This T cell receptor (beta chain) comes out of a study of blood T cell repertoires in COVID-19. Study in general: Samples taken during acute and convalescent COVID-19 were collected in the United States, Italy and Spain. T cells, B-cell-depleted T cells, or PBMCs supplied cDNA or gDNA.

In the original analysis: Estimation of nucleated cell counts relied on the amplification of reference gene primers. Sequencing used immunoSEQ multiplex PCR; TCRdb keeps in-frame clones, though not all of them. The V and J calls and clone size were taken over from that table, and D and trimming were inferred from the DNA. The sample lists some 280,000 clones, around 91% seen once, with about an eighth in the top ten. The V gene's germline CDR1 is SQVTM and CDR2 ANQGSEA. With 6 bases clipped from V and 8 bases from J, the junction kept 9 bases outside the gene matches. The CDR3 covers 13 residues. This TCR came from a woman aged 55-75 years with acute or convalescent COVID-19. The chain carries TRBV29-1 and TRBJ1-2; 10 nucleotides align to TRBD1. The sequenced material came from peripheral blood. The CDR3 loop reads CSVGGQGDRGYTF. The CDR3 region has the DNA TGCAGCGTGGGCGGACAGGGGGATAGAGGCTACACCTTC.